This T cell receptor beta chain is drawn from a study of beta chain features in type 1 diabetes. Study context: Healthy donors and patients showed comparable age, gender and cell yields.

Markers CD45RO/CCR7/CD25/CD127/CD95/CD27 served to sort CD4+ naive, central memory, regulatory and stem cell-like memory cells. J was trimmed by 4 bases and V by 8 bases; bases with no gene match: 11. Germline lookup yields CDR1 SGHTA and CDR2 FQGNSA. The CDR3 extends over 15 amino acids. This clone was seen a handful of times. Its matching antigen is unknown. Notes on the study in general: Patients' naive, central memory and Treg TCRB repertoires seemed closer to one another than those of healthy donors.

What was sequenced were expressed TCRB transcripts, since all of the isolated RNA had been reverse transcribed. Using immunoSEQ multiplex PCR, the repertoire was profiled, and TCRdb retains in-frame clones only, with some absent. Here the sample spans about 130,000 clones, about a tenth being singletons. Specimen: central memory CD4+ T cells from blood. The clonotype comes from a man between 18 and 35 years old in good health. The chain employs TRBV7-2 and TRBJ2-1, with TRBD1 matching 7 bases. CDR3 in amino acids: CASLPPGQRYNEQFF. CDR3 nucleotide sequence: TGTGCCAGCCTTCCGCCGGGACAGAGATACAATGAGCAGTTCTTC.